The 18 T cell receptor beta chains presented below share a single source sample, sequenced in a study of T-cell reconstitution after alpha-beta-depleted transplantation in children. A library of TCRbeta sequences, prepared with unique molecular identifiers, was generated. TCRdb passed the PCR reads through MiXCR, listing each CDR3 protein once. Among fewer than 1 million distinct CDR3 sequences listed, roughly 16% were seen once. The material sequenced was PBMCs, mostly from graft donor cells, taken 360 days after TCRalphabeta/CD19-depleted stem cell transplant. The receptors originated from a male patient between 10 and 17 years old who had a stem cell transplant for acute lymphoblastic leukemia, so the T cells may come from the graft donor.

The rearrangement uses TRBV12-3 or TRBV12-4 and TRBJ1-1; D call uncertain. V was pared by 0 bases and J by 4 bases, with 6 bases between. The CDR3 sequence is 13 residues long. DNA for the CDR3: TGTGCCAGCAGTTTAGCGCGGGTCACTGAAGCTTTCTTT. As protein: CASSLARVTEAFF.

The chain is built from TRBV9 and TRBJ2-2; no clear D gene. V lost 3 bases and J lost 2, with 8 bases in between. This CDR3 comprises 14 residues. Germline values: CDR1 SGDLS, CDR2 YYNGEE. The CDR3 bases are TGTGCCAGCAGCGCCGGTATTAACACCGGGGAGCTGTTTTTT. This sequence encodes CASSAGINTGELFF.

The chain uses TRBV15 and TRBJ1-5, with D possibly being TRBD1 (5 bases). Germline V gives CDR1 LNHNV, CDR2 YYDKDF (reference sequence). The V and J ends lost 0 bases and 0 bases respectively, with 6 bases between them. The CDR3 sequence is 15 residues long. CDR3 DNA: TGTGCCACCAGCAGAGATGGGGGTAGCAATCAGCCCCAGCATTTT. Amino acids: CATSRDGGSNQPQHF.

This clonotype was recorded a few times. J is TRBJ2-5 and V is TRBV20-1; 10 bases are shared with TRBD2. The CDR3 is 15 amino acids. Per the germline V gene, CDR1 is DFQATT and CDR2 is SNEGSKA (reference sequence). The V and J ends lost 6 bases and 6 bases, in that order; junction bases with no gene match: 13. This CDR3 reads CSAARASGSLKTQYF. In DNA form, the CDR3 reads TGCAGTGCAGCCCGGGCTAGCGGGAGCCTAAAGACCCAGTACTTC.

The rearrangement joins TRBV27 to TRBJ2-3; D unresolved. V lost 7 bases, J lost 4 bases, and 9 bases lay in between. The germline gives CDR1 MNHEY, CDR2 SMNVEV (reference sequence). This CDR3 contains 12 residues. Here the CDR3 reads CASTGGADTQYF. The CDR3 bases are TGTGCCAGCACCGGTGGTGCAGATACGCAGTATTTT.

This clonotype has just a few counts. The chain joins TRBV5-1 to TRBJ2-3; 9 bases map to TRBD2. This CDR3 spans 17 amino acids. J gave up 6 bases and V 5 bases, and 16 bases lay outside the gene matches. Germline V lookup: CDR1 SGHRS, CDR2 YFSETQ. The CDR3 coding sequence is TGCGCCAGCAGGATGTGGGCTAGCGGGACCCCCGGGGATACGCAGTATTTT. This sequence encodes CASRMWASGTPGDTQYF.

This rearrangement joins TRBV20-1 to TRBJ2-1, with TRBD2 matching 10 bases. V trimming: 0 bases; J trimming: 4 bases; junction bases outside the gene matches: 3. The CDR3 is made up of 15 amino acids. Per the germline V gene, CDR1 is DFQATT and CDR2 is SNEGSKA (reference sequence). The CDR3 bases are TGCAGTGCTAGAGATCGACTAGCGGGTTACAATGAGCAGTTCTTC. Translated, it gives CSARDRLAGYNEQFF.

Only a few counts were recorded for this clonotype. The CDR3 loop reads CSVEEGAHRLQETQYF. CDR3 sequence (DNA): TGCAGCGTTGAAGAGGGGGCACATCGCCTCCAAGAGACCCAGTACTTC. V usage is TRBV29-1 and J usage is TRBJ2-5, with D maybe TRBD1 (6 bases). The V gene lost 0 bases and the J gene lost 1 base, with 15 bases spanning the gap. The CDR3 extends over 16 amino acids. CDR1 and CDR2 (germline): SQVTM, ANQGSEA.

The chain carries TRBV7-9 and TRBJ2-5, with 7 bases matching TRBD1. The CDR3 length is 17 residues. With 2 bases clipped from V and 5 bases from J, the junction kept 14 bases outside the gene matches. Germline CDR1 is SEHNR and CDR2 is FQNEAQ (reference sequence). The CDR3 DNA reads TGTGCCAGCAGCTTAAGTTGGGGACAGTCCCCGTTGGAGACCCAGTACTTC. This encodes CASSLSWGQSPLETQYF.

This clonotype has at least ten counts. The chain links TRBV6-5 to TRBJ2-1; D is possibly TRBD2 (7 bases). The ends were cut back, 0 bases at V and 7 bases at J, with 16 bases in the middle. The CDR3 totals 16 residues. Germline V lookup: CDR1 MNHEY, CDR2 SVGAGI. The CDR3 sequence: CASSYSRGREYNEQFF. Written as DNA, the CDR3 is TGTGCCAGCAGTTACTCTCGGGGGCGGGAGTATAATGAGCAGTTCTTC.

This clonotype was observed a handful of times. This chain uses TRBV12-3 or TRBV12-4 with TRBJ2-7; D ambiguous. The CDR3 consists of 11 residues. V was shortened by 8 bases and J by 5 bases, with 10 bases between the two germline ends. The CDR3 reads CASYQLDEQYF. The CDR3 DNA is TGTGCCAGCTATCAACTGGACGAGCAGTACTTC.

This clonotype has only a few counts. This sequence joins TRBV5-1 and TRBJ2-1, with 7 positions matching TRBD2. Trimming cost V 0 bases and J 3 bases; bases outside gene matches: 3. Germline V lookup: CDR1 SGHRS, CDR2 YFSETQ. This CDR3 contains 15 residues. The DNA of the CDR3 is TGCGCCAGCAGCTTGGAAACTAGCGTCTACAATGAGCAGTTCTTC. This gives the protein CASSLETSVYNEQFF.

The J gene is TRBJ2-1, the V gene TRBV7-9, with D perhaps matching TRBD1 or TRBD2 (5 bases each). This CDR3 region has 15 residues. Germline V CDR1 and CDR2: SEHNR, FQNEAQ (reference sequence). Trimming shortened V by 4 bases and J by 5 bases, and 15 bases separated the two germline ends. The CDR3: CASSSGPGRNNEQFF. DNA of the CDR3: TGTGCCAGCAGCTCAGGACCGGGACGGAACAATGAGCAGTTCTTC.

This clonotype was observed at least ten times. The V gene is TRBV3-1, the J gene TRBJ2-1; D unresolved. In germline, CDR1 is LGHDT, CDR2 YNNKEL (reference sequence). The V end lost 6 bases, the J end lost 0 bases, and 6 bases lay between the germline ends. The CDR3 totals 13 residues. The CDR3 region is CASSESSYNEQFF. CDR3 coding DNA: TGTGCCAGCAGTGAGAGCTCCTACAATGAGCAGTTCTTC.

The CDR3 spells CASSWTGPQGEQFF. The CDR3 DNA follows: TGTGCCAGCAGTTGGACGGGTCCCCAAGGGGAGCAGTTCTTC. The chain uses TRBV12-3 or TRBV12-4 and TRBJ2-1; D unclear. V dropped 4 bases and J dropped 10 bases, with 17 bases sitting between them. This CDR3 has 14 residues.

V gene TRBV24-1 combines with J gene TRBJ2-1, with TRBD2 matching over 9 bases. V lost 4 bases to trimming and J lost 3 bases; unmatched junction nucleotides: 6. Germline values: CDR1 KGHDR, CDR2 SFDVKD. CDR3 size: 16 residues. The CDR3 nucleotides read TGTGCCACCAGTGACGGTAGCGGGAGTGTCTACAATGAGCAGTTCTTC. Protein: CATSDGSGSVYNEQFF.

The chain joins TRBV4-2 to TRBJ2-7, with D unclear. V lost 1 base to trimming and J lost 0 bases, with 10 bases between them. The CDR3 runs 15 residues. Looked up from germline, CDR1 is LGHNA and CDR2 is YNFKEQ. The CDR3 loop is CASSQGYSTSYEQYF. Here the CDR3 DNA reads TGTGCCAGCAGCCAAGGGTACAGCACCTCCTACGAGCAGTACTTC.

There are a few counts of this clonotype. This chain links TRBV20-1 with TRBJ2-7; D may be TRBD1 or TRBD2 (5 bases each). The CDR3 covers 13 residues. Germline values: CDR1 DFQATT, CDR2 SNEGSKA (reference sequence). Trimming pared 3 bases from V and 8 bases from J, leaving 17 bases between. Written as DNA, the CDR3 is TGCAGTGCTAGTGGCCTAACCCCGGGACAGCAGTACTTC. Amino acids: CSASGLTPGQQYF.